What follows are 17 T cell receptor beta chains derived from one specimen sequenced in a study of blood T cell repertoires in COVID-19. Here immunoSEQ multiplex PCR was the method, and the copy in TCRdb shows in-frame clones only, minus some. The repertoire holds about 100,000 clones, 87% seen once, with 11% in the top ten. The sample comprised peripheral blood. The receptors here all came from a woman aged 25 to 39 with acute or convalescent COVID-19.

The genes are TRBV6-6 and TRBJ2-7; possible D gene TRBD2, 6 bases. Trimming removed 2 bases from V and 6 bases from J, with 20 bases in between. Looked up from germline, CDR1 is MNHNY and CDR2 is SVGAGI (reference sequence). CDR3 length: 16 residues. CDR3 DNA sequence: TGTGCCAGCAGTTACCTCCTCGGGACTTCCGCTCGCGAGCAGTACTTC. Its translation is CASSYLLGTSAREQYF.

The chain joins TRBV6-1 to TRBJ1-2; possible D gene TRBD1, 6 bases. The CDR3 runs 17 residues. Trimming took off 3 bases at V and 1 base at J, with 18 bases between the two ends. Germline assignment: CDR1 MNHNS and CDR2 SASEGT. CDR3 in DNA: TGTGCCAGCAGTGACCAACGAGGGGACACAGTTAACTATGGCTACACCTTC. Its protein is CASSDQRGDTVNYGYTF.

CDR3 DNA sequence: TGTGCCAGCATGGGCAGGGGTTGGGAGCCCCAGCATTTT. Amino acid sequence: CASMGRGWEPQHF. The chain couples TRBV28 to TRBJ1-5, with D possibly being TRBD1 (6 bases). Germline V gene sequence: CDR1 MDHEN, CDR2 SYDVKM. V was shortened by 7 bases and J by 8 bases, with 15 bases between the two germline ends. The CDR3 sequence is 13 residues long.

In this sample, this clone turned up a few times. Here the CDR3 reads CASSFRGGELFF. Written as DNA, the CDR3 is TGTGCCAGCAGCTTTCGGGGCGGGGAGCTGTTTTTT. This sequence joins TRBV7-7 and TRBJ2-2; possible D gene TRBD2, 5 bases. This CDR3 spans 12 amino acids. Trimming removed 3 bases at V and 7 bases at J, with 6 bases between. CDR1 SSHAT and CDR2 FNYEAQ come from the germline V gene (reference sequence).

V and J are TRBV18 and TRBJ1-6; D gene ambiguous. The CDR3 contains 14 residues. Germline V gives CDR1 KGHSH, CDR2 LQKENI. Trimming removed 2 bases at V and 9 bases at J, with 11 bases between. The CDR3 DNA is TGTGCCAGCTCACCAACCCCCAGTGGTTCACCCCTCCACTTT. Translated, it gives CASSPTPSGSPLHF.

The chain uses TRBV3-1 (or the pseudogene TRBV3-2) and TRBJ1-4; D ambiguous. V lost 2 bases and J 6 bases, leaving 7 bases between the germline ends. CDR1 and CDR2 from the germline V gene are LGHDT and YNNKEL (reference sequence). The CDR3 is 13 residues long. The CDR3 DNA is TGTGCCAGCAGCCAATCTTTTGATGAAAAACTGTTTTTT. It encodes CASSQSFDEKLFF.

This clone is medium-sized in the sample. The rearrangement joins TRBV25-1 to TRBJ2-7; D may be TRBD1 (5 bases). The CDR3 runs 14 residues. Trimming took 6 bases from V and 6 from J, leaving 18 bases between them. Germline V CDR1 and CDR2: MGHDK, SYGVNS. This chain's CDR3 is CASSLTAPGSEQYF. CDR3 sequence (DNA): TGTGCCAGCAGCCTAACCGCCCCAGGGTCCGAGCAGTACTTC.

The sample holds a few counts of this clone. V gene TRBV10-2 combines with J gene TRBJ1-2; D is ambiguous. V gave up 7 bases and J gave up 4 bases, with 13 bases separating them. This CDR3 is 13 amino acids long. Germline CDR1 WSHSY, CDR2 SAAADI. The DNA for the CDR3 is TGCGCCAGCAACCTAGAAGAGGGCTATGGCTACACCTTC. It codes for CASNLEEGYGYTF.

The chain couples TRBV13 to TRBJ1-3, with no clear D. The CDR3 consists of 14 residues. The V and J ends lost 4 bases and 0 bases respectively, with 7 bases between them. Per the germline V gene, CDR1 is PRHDT and CDR2 is FYEKMQ (reference sequence). The CDR3 region is CASSSRGSGNTIYF. DNA for the CDR3: TGTGCCAGCAGCTCCCGAGGCTCTGGAAACACCATATATTTT.

This clone was seen a few times. The CDR3 bases are TGTGCCAGCAGTTCTTCTAGGACTAGCGGGGGGGCCGTCGACAATGAGCAGTTCTTC. Translated: CASSSSRTSGGAVDNEQFF. The chain links TRBV28 to TRBJ2-1; 15 nucleotides align to TRBD2. V was clipped by 4 bases and J by 5 bases; unmatched bases: 12. Germline V gene data show CDR1 as MDHEN and CDR2 as SYDVKM. The CDR3 has 19 amino acids.

CDR3 sequence (DNA): TGCAGTGCTAGTTGGGACAGGGGTTTGAACACTGAAGCTTTCTTT. This encodes CSASWDRGLNTEAFF. V is TRBV20-1 and J is TRBJ1-1; TRBD1 matches at 10 bases. The CDR3 is made up of 15 amino acids. Germline V gene data show CDR1 as DFQATT and CDR2 as SNEGSKA (reference sequence). Germline trimming cut 3 bases from V and 0 bases from J; bases unmatched to any gene: 4.

A few counts support this clone. The chain combines TRBV27 with TRBJ2-1, with a possible D match to TRBD2 (5 bases). Trimming stripped 5 bases from V and 3 bases from J, with 20 bases between. CDR1 MNHEY and CDR2 SMNVEV come from the germline V gene (reference sequence). The CDR3 totals 17 residues. CDR3 loop: CASSLRVGGANYNEQFF. The CDR3 DNA reads TGTGCCAGCAGTCTGAGGGTTGGCGGCGCCAACTACAATGAGCAGTTCTTC.

This chain joins TRBV30 and TRBJ1-2; D gene unclear. Germline loops: CDR1 GTSNPN, CDR2 SVGIG (reference sequence). The CDR3 is made up of 10 amino acids. In DNA, the CDR3 is TGTGGAACGGGGAATAATGGCTACACCTTC. Protein product: CGTGNNGYTF. The full variable domain, its missing parts supplied by reference TRBV30 and TRBJ1-2, is SQTIHQWPATLVQPVGSPLSLECTVEGTSNPNLYWYRQAAGRGLQLLFYSVGIGQISSEVPQNLSASRPQDRQFILSSKKLLLSDSGFYLCGTGNNGYTFGSGTRLTVV.

The chain has TRBV27 and TRBJ1-2, with no clear D. In germline, CDR1 is MNHEY, CDR2 SMNVEV (reference sequence). V shed 3 bases and J shed 2 bases, with 7 bases lying between them. CDR3 length: 13 amino acids. The CDR3 loop is CASSFGENYGYTF. As DNA, the CDR3 is TGTGCCAGCAGTTTTGGGGAGAACTATGGCTACACCTTC.

Regarding this clone: The junction shows a germline mismatch at one end, possibly a read error. The chain recombines TRBV13 with TRBJ2-4; the match to TRBD2 covers 13 bases. Germline V gives CDR1 PRHDT, CDR2 FYEKMQ (reference sequence). The CDR3 covers 17 residues. CDR3 sequence reads: CASSPGTSGGARNIQYF. CDR3 coding DNA: TGTGCCAGCAGCCCAGGAACTAGCGGGGGGGCCAGAAACATTCAGTACTTC.

The rearrangement joins TRBV29-1 to TRBJ1-1; 7 nucleotides agree with TRBD1. Germline V gene lookup returns CDR1 SQVTM and CDR2 ANQGSEA. The ends lost 7 bases at V and 3 bases at J; junction bases unmatched: 2. The CDR3 spans 11 residues. The CDR3 DNA reads as TGCAGCGGTGACAGGGACACTGAAGCTTTCTTT. This sequence encodes CSGDRDTEAFF.

This rearrangement joins TRBV4-2 to TRBJ2-7, with D maybe TRBD2 (6 bases). V dropped 2 bases and J dropped 0 bases, with 14 bases sitting between them. The germline V gene has CDR1 LGHNA and CDR2 YNFKEQ. The CDR3 has 16 amino acids. The CDR3 is CASSQFLAESSYEQYF. The CDR3 nucleotides read TGTGCCAGCAGCCAATTTTTAGCGGAAAGCTCCTACGAGCAGTACTTC.